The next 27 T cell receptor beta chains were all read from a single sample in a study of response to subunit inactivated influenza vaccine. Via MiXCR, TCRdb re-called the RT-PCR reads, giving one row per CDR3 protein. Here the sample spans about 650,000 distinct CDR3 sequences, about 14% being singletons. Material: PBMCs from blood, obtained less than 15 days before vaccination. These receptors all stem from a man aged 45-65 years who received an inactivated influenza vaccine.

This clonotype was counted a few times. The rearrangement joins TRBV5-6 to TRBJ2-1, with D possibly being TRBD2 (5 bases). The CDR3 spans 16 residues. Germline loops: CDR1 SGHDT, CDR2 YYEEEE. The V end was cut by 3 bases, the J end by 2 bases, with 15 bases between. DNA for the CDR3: TGTGCCAGCAGCTCACACGCAGCGGTCACCTACAATGAGCAGTTCTTC. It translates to CASSSHAAVTYNEQFF.

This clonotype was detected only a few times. This CDR3 is CASSQPGLTSYEQYF. The CDR3 bases are TGTGCCAGCAGCCAACCCGGACTAACCTCCTACGAGCAGTACTTC. The chain uses TRBV28 and TRBJ2-7, with D possibly being TRBD2 (6 bases). There are 15 residues in the CDR3. Germline V gene sequence: CDR1 MDHEN, CDR2 SYDVKM. V lost 6 bases and J lost 0, with 15 bases in between.

The chain's CDR3 is CASSLSGAKETQYF. In DNA form, the CDR3 reads TGTGCCAGCAGCTTATCGGGGGCAAAAGAGACCCAGTACTTC. The chain recombines TRBV7-2 with TRBJ2-5; D might be TRBD1 or TRBD2, each matching 6 bases. The ends were cut back, 2 bases at V and 3 bases at J, with 10 bases in the middle. The germline gives CDR1 SGHTA, CDR2 FQGNSA. The CDR3 length is 14 residues.

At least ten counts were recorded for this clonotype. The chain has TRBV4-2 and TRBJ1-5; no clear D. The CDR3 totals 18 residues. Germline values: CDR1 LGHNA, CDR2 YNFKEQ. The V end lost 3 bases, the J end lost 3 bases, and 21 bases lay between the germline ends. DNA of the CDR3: TGTGCCAGCAGCCATCCCCCCTACGGGGTCGGGGACAATCAGCCCCAGCATTTT. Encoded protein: CASSHPPYGVGDNQPQHF.

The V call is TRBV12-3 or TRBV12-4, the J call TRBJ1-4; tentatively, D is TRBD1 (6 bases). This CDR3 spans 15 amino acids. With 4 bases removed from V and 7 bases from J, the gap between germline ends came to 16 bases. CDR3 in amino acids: CASSSGPGEGEKLFF. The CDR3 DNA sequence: TGTGCCAGCAGTTCCGGGCCAGGGGAAGGTGAAAAACTGTTTTTT.

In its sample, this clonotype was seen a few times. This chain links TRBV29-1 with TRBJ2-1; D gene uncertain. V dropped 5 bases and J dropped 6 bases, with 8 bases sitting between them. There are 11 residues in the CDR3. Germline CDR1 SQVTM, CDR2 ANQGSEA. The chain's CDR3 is CSVKQSNEQFF. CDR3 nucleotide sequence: TGCAGCGTTAAACAGTCCAATGAGCAGTTCTTC.

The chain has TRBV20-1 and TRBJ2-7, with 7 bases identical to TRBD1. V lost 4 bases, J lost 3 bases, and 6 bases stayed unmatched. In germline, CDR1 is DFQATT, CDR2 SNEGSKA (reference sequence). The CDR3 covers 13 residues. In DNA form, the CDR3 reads TGCAGTGCTACGGAGACAGGGCTCTACGAGCAGTACTTC. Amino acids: CSATETGLYEQYF.

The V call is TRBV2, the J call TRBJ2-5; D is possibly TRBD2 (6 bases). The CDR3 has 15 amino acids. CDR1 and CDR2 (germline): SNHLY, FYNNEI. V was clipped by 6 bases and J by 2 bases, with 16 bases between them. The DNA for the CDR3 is TGTGCCAGCAGGGGACTTTTAGCGCGGCAAGAGACCCAGTACTTC. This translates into CASRGLLARQETQYF.

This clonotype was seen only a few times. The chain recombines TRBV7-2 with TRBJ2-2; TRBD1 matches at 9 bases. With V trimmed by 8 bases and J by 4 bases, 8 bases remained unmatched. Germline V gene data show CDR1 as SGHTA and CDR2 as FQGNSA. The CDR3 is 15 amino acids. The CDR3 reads CASQWGTGTTGELFF. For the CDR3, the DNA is TGTGCCAGCCAATGGGGGACAGGGACCACCGGGGAGCTGTTTTTT.

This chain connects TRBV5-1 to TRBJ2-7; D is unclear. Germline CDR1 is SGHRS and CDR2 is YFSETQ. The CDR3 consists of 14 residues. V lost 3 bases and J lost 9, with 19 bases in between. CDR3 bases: TGCGCCAGCAGCTCGGACGGGTTACGAGAGGTGCAGTACTTC. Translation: CASSSDGLREVQYF.

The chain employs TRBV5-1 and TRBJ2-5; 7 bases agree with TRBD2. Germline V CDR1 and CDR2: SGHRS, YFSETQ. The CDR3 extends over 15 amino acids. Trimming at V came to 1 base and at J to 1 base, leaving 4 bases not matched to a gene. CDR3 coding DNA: TGCGCCAGCAGCTTGAACGGGGGGAGCCAAGAGACCCAGTACTTC. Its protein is CASSLNGGSQETQYF. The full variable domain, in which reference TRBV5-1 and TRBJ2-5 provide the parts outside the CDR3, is KAGVTQTPRYLIKTRGQQVTLSCSPISGHRSVSWYQQTPGQGLQFLFEYFSETQRNKGNFPGRFSGRQFSNSRSEMNVSTLELGDSALYLCASSLNGGSQETQYFGPGTRLLVL.

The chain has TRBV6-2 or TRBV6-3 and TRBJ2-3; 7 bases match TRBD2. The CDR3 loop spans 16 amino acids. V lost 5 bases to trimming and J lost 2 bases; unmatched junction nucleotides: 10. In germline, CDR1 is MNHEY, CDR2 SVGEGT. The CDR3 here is CASSTGEGSNTDTQYF. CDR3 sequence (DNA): TGTGCCAGCAGTACTGGGGAGGGTTCGAACACAGATACGCAGTATTTT.

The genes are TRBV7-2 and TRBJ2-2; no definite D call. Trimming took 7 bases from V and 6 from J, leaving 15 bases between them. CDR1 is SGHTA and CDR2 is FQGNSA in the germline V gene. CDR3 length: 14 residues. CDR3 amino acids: CASTLASGPGELFF. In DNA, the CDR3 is TGTGCCAGCACGCTCGCGTCGGGCCCCGGGGAGCTGTTTTTT.

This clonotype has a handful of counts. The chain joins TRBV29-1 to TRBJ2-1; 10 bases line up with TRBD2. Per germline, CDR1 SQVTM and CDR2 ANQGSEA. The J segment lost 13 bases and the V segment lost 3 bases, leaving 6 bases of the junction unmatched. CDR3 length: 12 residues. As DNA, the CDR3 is TGCAGCGTTGATTCCAGCGGGAGGGTCCAGTTCTTC. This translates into CSVDSSGRVQFF.

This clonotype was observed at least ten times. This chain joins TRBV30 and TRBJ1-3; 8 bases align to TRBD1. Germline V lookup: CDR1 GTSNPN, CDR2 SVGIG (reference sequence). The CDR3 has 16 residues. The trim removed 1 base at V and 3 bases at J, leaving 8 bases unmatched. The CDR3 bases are TGTGCCTGGAGTGCCCACCGGACAGGGTTTGGAAACACCATATATTTT. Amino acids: CAWSAHRTGFGNTIYF.

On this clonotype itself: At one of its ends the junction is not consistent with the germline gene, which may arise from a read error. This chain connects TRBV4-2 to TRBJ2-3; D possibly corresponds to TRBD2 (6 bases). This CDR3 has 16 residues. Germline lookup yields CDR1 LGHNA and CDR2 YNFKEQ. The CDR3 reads CASSQALSSGTDTQYF. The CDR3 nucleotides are TGCGCCAGCAGCCAAGCTCTGTCTAGCGGCACAGATACGCAGTATTTT.

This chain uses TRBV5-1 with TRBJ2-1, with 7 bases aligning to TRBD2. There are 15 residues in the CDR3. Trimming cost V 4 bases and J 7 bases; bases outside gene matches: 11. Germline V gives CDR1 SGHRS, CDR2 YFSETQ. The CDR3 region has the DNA TGCGCCAGCAGCCCCGGGACTACCTTTGGGAATGAGCAGTTCTTC. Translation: CASSPGTTFGNEQFF.

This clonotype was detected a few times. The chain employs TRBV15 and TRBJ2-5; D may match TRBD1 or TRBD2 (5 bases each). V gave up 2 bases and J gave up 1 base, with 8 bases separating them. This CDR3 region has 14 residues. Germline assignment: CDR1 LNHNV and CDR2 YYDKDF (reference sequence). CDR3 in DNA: TGTGCCACCAGCAGACCGGGGCTCCAAGAGACCCAGTACTTC. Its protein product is CATSRPGLQETQYF.

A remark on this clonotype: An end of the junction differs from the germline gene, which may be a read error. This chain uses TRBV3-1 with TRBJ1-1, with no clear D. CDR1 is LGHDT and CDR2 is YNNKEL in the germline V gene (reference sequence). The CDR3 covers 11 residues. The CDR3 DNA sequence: TGTGCCAGCAGCCAAGATTTTCGGGATCTATTT. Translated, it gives CASSQDFRDLF.

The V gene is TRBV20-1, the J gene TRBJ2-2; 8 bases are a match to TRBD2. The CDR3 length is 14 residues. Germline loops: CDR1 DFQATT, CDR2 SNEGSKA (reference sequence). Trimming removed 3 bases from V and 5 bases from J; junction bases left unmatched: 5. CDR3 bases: TGCAGTGCTAGGGTTGGACTAGCTACCGGGGAGCTGTTTTTT. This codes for CSARVGLATGELFF.

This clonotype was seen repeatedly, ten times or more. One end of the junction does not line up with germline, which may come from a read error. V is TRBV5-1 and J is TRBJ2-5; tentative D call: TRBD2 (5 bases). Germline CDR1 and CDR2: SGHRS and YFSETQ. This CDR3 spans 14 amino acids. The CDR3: CASSLSGVQETQYF. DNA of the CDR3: TGTGCTAGCAGCTTATCCGGGGTCCAAGAGACCCAGTACTTC.

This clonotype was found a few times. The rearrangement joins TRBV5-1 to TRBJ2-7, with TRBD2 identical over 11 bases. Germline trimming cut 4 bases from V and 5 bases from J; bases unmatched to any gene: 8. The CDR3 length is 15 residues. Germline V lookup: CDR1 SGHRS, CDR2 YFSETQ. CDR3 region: CASSLSGREPDEQYF. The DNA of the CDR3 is TGCGCCAGCAGCCTTAGCGGGAGGGAACCCGACGAGCAGTACTTC.

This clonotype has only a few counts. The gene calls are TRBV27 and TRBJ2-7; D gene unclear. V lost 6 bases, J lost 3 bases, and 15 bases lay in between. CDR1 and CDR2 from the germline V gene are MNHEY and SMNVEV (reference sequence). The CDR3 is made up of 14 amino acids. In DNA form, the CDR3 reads TGTGCCAGCAGCCTTAGGCCCAGAATCTACGAGCAGTACTTC. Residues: CASSLRPRIYEQYF.

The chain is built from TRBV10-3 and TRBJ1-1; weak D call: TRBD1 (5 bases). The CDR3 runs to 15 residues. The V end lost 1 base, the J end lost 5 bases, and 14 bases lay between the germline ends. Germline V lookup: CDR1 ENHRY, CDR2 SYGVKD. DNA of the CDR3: TGTGCCATCAGTGAGTTCAAGGGGCTGGGGACTGAAGCTTTCTTT. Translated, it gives CAISEFKGLGTEAFF.

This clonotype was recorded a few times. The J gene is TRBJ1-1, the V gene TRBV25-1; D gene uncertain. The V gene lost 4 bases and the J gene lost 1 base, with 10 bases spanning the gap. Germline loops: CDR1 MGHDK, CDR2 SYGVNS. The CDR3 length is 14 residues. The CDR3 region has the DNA TGTGCCAGCAGTGCCTCCCTGGAGAACACTGAAGCTTTCTTT. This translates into CASSASLENTEAFF.

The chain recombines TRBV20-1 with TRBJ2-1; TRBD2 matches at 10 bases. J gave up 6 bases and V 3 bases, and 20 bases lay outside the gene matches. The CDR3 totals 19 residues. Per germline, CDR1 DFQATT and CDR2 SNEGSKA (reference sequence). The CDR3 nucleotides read TGCAGTGCTAGTTCGTTGTCGTTCACTAGCGGGGTTCCTTTCAATGAGCAGTTCTTC. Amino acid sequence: CSASSLSFTSGVPFNEQFF.

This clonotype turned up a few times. This chain's CDR3 is CASSSIGGRASYEQYF. The CDR3 DNA reads as TGTGCCAGCAGCTCTATAGGCGGAAGGGCGTCCTACGAGCAGTACTTC. The rearrangement links TRBV12-3 or TRBV12-4 to TRBJ2-7; D gene unclear. CDR3 size: 16 residues. Trimming took off 6 bases at V and 1 base at J, with 19 bases between the two ends.